The entry that follows covers one TCR beta chain sequence. The assay was immunoSEQ multiplex PCR, and TCRdb's table has in-frame clones only and misses some. The table shows roughly 250,000 clones, with about 86% occurring only once. The sample comes from a study of blood T cell repertoires in COVID-19. Study as a whole: The analysed material was cDNA or gDNA that came from T cells, B-cell-depleted T cells, or PBMCs.

Losses at the gene ends were 1 base for V and 6 bases for J; bases not matched to a gene: 5. CDR1 and CDR2 from the germline V gene are MNHNS and SASEGT. CDR3 size: 17 residues. This receptor was obtained from a middle-aged woman with acute COVID-19. The rearrangement links TRBV6-1 to TRBJ1-6; 11 bases match TRBD1. Sequencing was done on a sample of PBMCs or T cells enriched from blood (not recorded which). The CDR3 nucleotides read TGTGCCAGCAGTGAAGTTTCCGGGACAGGGGGTAATTCACCCCTCCACTTT. Translating it yields CASSEVSGTGGNSPLHF.